This T cell receptor beta chain derives from a study of cytotoxic CD8 clonotypes in ibrutinib-treated CLL. Overall study results and limits: The clonality went up when patients responded to ibrutinib and dropped back toward baseline at progression.

Using immunoSEQ multiplex PCR, the repertoire was profiled, and TCRdb retains in-frame clones only, with some absent. The sample shows approximately 48,000 clones, 45% to 55% of them seen only once. CDR1 is SGHRS and CDR2 is YFSETQ in the germline V gene. The CDR3 has 13 residues. The V end lost 2 bases, the J end lost 7 bases, and 12 bases lay between the germline ends. This clone was picked up a small number of times. Its antigen is not known. The source is a human donor with chronic lymphocytic leukemia. The J gene is TRBJ1-2, the V gene TRBV5-1, with D tentatively TRBD1 (6 bases). The sequences come from PBMCs, collected after 12 months of ibrutinib treatment. The DNA for the CDR3 is TGCGCCAGCAGCTTCTCAGGGGCGGGTGGCTACACCTTC. Translated, it gives CASSFSGAGGYTF. The whole variable domain, remainder taken from reference TRBV5-1 and TRBJ1-2, is KAGVTQTPRYLIKTRGQQVTLSCSPISGHRSVSWYQQTPGQGLQFLFEYFSETQRNKGNFPGRFSGRQFSNSRSEMNVSTLELGDSALYLCASSFSGAGGYTFGSGTRLTVV.